Listed below are T cell receptor beta chains from one sample, sequenced in a study of T cells in Graves' hyperthyroidism and ophthalmopathy. MiXCR, run by TCRdb on the multiplex PCR reads, gives a single entry per CDR3 protein. Here the sample spans 350,000 or so distinct CDR3 sequences, around a sixth being singletons. What was sequenced was blood. The receptors come from a woman aged 50 to 60 with Graves' hyperthyroidism. Each CDR3 is given with its conserved first and last residue. Fields, in order: J gene, D gene, V gene, clone size, CDR3 protein, CDR3 DNA. A D gene is named only where the DNA matches it firmly. The listing skips clone size in some rows; elsewhere it reads once, few, many or a size class.

>TRBJ2-3|NA|TRBV27|few
CASSLFLPTPGVADTQYF
TGTGCCAGCAGTTTATTCCTCCCGACTCCCGGGGTCGCAGATACGCAGTATTTT
>TRBJ1-5|NA|TRBV4-1|few
CASSQEGEQPQHF
TGCGCCAGCAGCCAAGAAGGGGAACAGCCCCAGCATTTT
>TRBJ1-1|TRBD1|TRBV29-1|NA
CSVRDRATEAFF
TGCAGCGTTCGGGACAGGGCCACTGAAGCTTTCTTT
>TRBJ2-2|TRBD2|TRBV19|few
CASRVLAGGPLGELFF
TGTGCCAGTAGAGTTCTAGCGGGAGGGCCGCTCGGGGAGCTGTTTTTT
>TRBJ2-3|NA|TRBV7-2|NA
CASSPRGPDTQYF
TGTGCCAGCAGCCCTCGGGGTCCAGATACGCAGTATTTT
>TRBJ2-3|TRBD2|TRBV3-1|many
CASSQGVVAGGTGTDTQYF
TGTGCCAGCAGCCAAGGGGTCGTGGCGGGGGGAACTGGCACAGATACGCAGTATTTT
>TRBJ1-2|NA|TRBV29-1|few
CSVTSGRQEVTYGYTF
TGCAGCGTTACCTCCGGTAGGCAGGAAGTTACCTATGGCTACACCTTC
>TRBJ2-1|NA|TRBV10-3|few
CAVSESPPNEQFF
TGTGCCGTCAGTGAGTCTCCCCCCAATGAGCAGTTCTTC
>TRBJ1-4|TRBD1|TRBV30|few
CAWSPGTGEKLFF
TGTGCCTGGAGCCCCGGGACAGGTGAAAAACTGTTTTTT
>TRBJ2-2|TRBD1|TRBV29-1|NA
CSITTRDRGYTGELFF
TGCAGCATTACCACCCGGGACAGGGGATACACCGGGGAGCTGTTTTTT
>TRBJ1-1|NA|TRBV7-8|many
CASSFTGEPGAFF
TGTGCCAGCAGCTTTACGGGGGAACCGGGGGCTTTCTTT
>TRBJ1-3|TRBD1|TRBV5-1|few
CASSLQGQDTIYF
TGCGCCAGCAGCCTACAGGGGCAGGACACCATATATTTT
>TRBJ1-5|NA|TRBV10-3|NA
CAIRRLVVTLLYSNQPQHF
TGTGCCATCAGGCGCTTAGTGGTCACCCTGCTATATAGCAATCAGCCCCAGCATTTT
>TRBJ2-3|NA|TRBV7-6|NA
CASSSRVLRTQYF
TGTGCCAGCAGCTCCCGTGTTTTGCGTACGCAGTATTTT
>TRBJ2-5|NA|TRBV27|many
CASSFRGYKETQYF
TGTGCCAGCAGTTTCCGGGGCTACAAAGAGACCCAGTACTTC
>TRBJ1-1|NA|TRBV12-3/TRBV12-4|many
CANSFEGMNTEAFF
TGTGCCAACAGTTTTGAGGGGATGAACACTGAAGCTTTCTTT
>TRBJ2-2|NA|TRBV5-1|NA
CASSLAGHGTGELFF
TGCGCCAGCAGCTTGGCCGGGCACGGGACCGGGGAGCTGTTTTTT
>TRBJ1-1|TRBD1|TRBV7-9|many
CASSPVPGQRNTEAFF
TGTGCCAGCAGCCCAGTCCCGGGACAGAGGAACACTGAAGCTTTCTTT
>TRBJ2-7|TRBD1|TRBV11-2|many
CASSIAGTEYEQYF
TGTGCCAGCAGCATCGCCGGGACAGAATACGAGCAGTACTTC
>TRBJ2-1|NA|TRBV27|NA
CASSLTGSTEQFF
TGTGCCAGCAGTTTAACAGGGAGTACTGAGCAGTTCTTC
>TRBJ2-5|NA|TRBV6-1|few
CASSKSRTDQETQYF
TGTGCCAGCAGTAAATCTAGGACAGATCAAGAGACCCAGTACTTC
>TRBJ2-1|NA|TRBV13|many
CASSSYGNDYNEQFF
TGTGCCAGCAGCTCTTACGGGAATGACTACAATGAGCAGTTCTTC
>TRBJ2-5|TRBD2|TRBV20-1|few
CSAMKGTSGGETQYF
TGCAGTGCTATGAAAGGGACTAGCGGGGGAGAGACCCAGTACTTC
>TRBJ1-1|NA|TRBV6-1|few
CASSEEIRVNTEAFF
TGTGCCAGCAGTGAAGAGATCCGGGTGAACACTGAAGCTTTCTTT
>TRBJ2-2|TRBD2|TRBV24-1|few
CATSDSIGGTGELFF
TGTGCCACCAGTGACTCCATCGGGGGGACCGGGGAGCTGTTTTTT
>TRBJ2-1|TRBD2|TRBV20-1|few
CSARDARGTSGIYNEQFF
TGCAGTGCTAGAGATGCGCGAGGGACTAGCGGGATCTACAATGAGCAGTTCTTC
>TRBJ1-5|TRBD1|TRBV2|many
CASKAGTGGYSNQPQHF
TGTGCCAGCAAAGCCGGGACAGGGGGCTATAGCAATCAGCCCCAGCATTTT
>TRBJ2-1|NA|TRBV7-8|few
CASRPGLQSNEQFF
TGTGCCAGCCGGCCGGGACTCCAATCCAATGAGCAGTTCTTC
>TRBJ2-2|TRBD2|TRBV7-3|many
CASSTLAGGITGELFF
TGTGCCAGCAGCACACTAGCGGGGGGAATCACCGGGGAGCTGTTTTTT
>TRBJ2-7|NA|TRBV5-1|NA
CASSLDVGANYKQYF
TGCGCCAGCAGCTTGGACGTTGGGGCAAACTACAAGCAGTACTTC
>TRBJ2-3|TRBD2|TRBV6-1|NA
CASSLIAGGPDTQYF
TGTGCCAGCAGCCTAATAGCGGGAGGGCCAGATACGCAGTATTTT
>TRBJ2-3|NA|TRBV20-1|many
CSAGHGTSTDTQYF
TGCAGTGCTGGCCATGGGACTAGCACAGATACGCAGTATTTT
>TRBJ2-7|NA|TRBV29-1|NA
CSARRGSYEQYF
TGCAGCGCTCGCCGGGGATCCTACGAGCAGTACTTC
>TRBJ1-3|NA|TRBV28|few
CASRTAFSGNTIYF
TGTGCCAGCAGGACAGCCTTCTCTGGAAACACCATATATTTT
>TRBJ2-2|NA|TRBV7-8|many
CASSLAVHTGELFF
TGTGCCAGCAGCCTCGCGGTGCACACCGGGGAGCTGTTTTTT
>TRBJ2-3|TRBD2|TRBV7-8|many
CASSSSGRYADTQYF
TGTGCCAGCAGCTCTAGCGGGAGATACGCAGATACGCAGTATTTT
>TRBJ2-1|TRBD2|TRBV7-6|few
CASSLYPSGGYNEQFF
TGTGCCAGCAGCTTGTATCCTAGCGGGGGGTACAATGAGCAGTTCTTC
>TRBJ1-2|NA|TRBV4-1|NA
CASSQEQGYGYTF
TGCGCCAGCAGCCAAGAACAGGGTTATGGCTACACCTTC
>TRBJ1-2|TRBD1|TRBV9|NA
CASSVEQGSYGYTF
TGTGCCAGCAGCGTTGAACAGGGGAGCTATGGCTACACCTTC
>TRBJ1-5|NA|TRBV6-4|NA
CASSDGVTGLNQPQHF
TGTGCCAGCAGTGACGGGGTGACAGGACTCAATCAGCCCCAGCATTTT
>TRBJ1-6|NA|TRBV28|NA
CASTRDGSPLHF
TGTGCCAGCACCAGGGATGGGTCACCCCTCCACTTT
>TRBJ1-1|NA|TRBV12-3/TRBV12-4|few
CASSLGTATEAFF
TGTGCCAGCAGTTTAGGGACAGCGACGGAAGCTTTCTTT
>TRBJ2-7|TRBD2|TRBV19|NA
CASSIIASGGYNEQYF
TGTGCCAGTAGTATCATCGCTAGCGGGGGGTACAATGAGCAGTACTTC